These 18 T cell receptor beta chains were all obtained from the same sample, sequenced in a study of T cell changes during pregnancy in multiple sclerosis. Profiling relied on immunoSEQ multiplex PCR, and the TCRdb table lists in-frame clones only, not all of them. The table has nearly 25,000 clones, 88% seen once. Specimen: CD4+ T cells from peripheral blood mononuclear cells, collected in the first trimester of pregnancy. The source is a female donor in good health, enrolled as a control in a pregnancy study.

The chain recombines TRBV14 with TRBJ1-2; 7 bases map to TRBD1. The CDR3 is made up of 14 amino acids. The V gene's germline CDR1 is SGHDN and CDR2 FVKESK. The V segment lost 5 bases and the J segment 8 bases; nucleotides outside the gene matches: 11. The CDR3 coding sequence is TGTGCCAGCAGCTTACGGACAGGTCTGGGAGGCTACACCTTC. Its protein product is CASSLRTGLGGYTF.

The chain employs TRBV7-9 and TRBJ2-7; weak D call: TRBD2 (5 bases). Germline V gene data show CDR1 as SEHNR and CDR2 as FQNEAQ (reference sequence). V was clipped by 0 bases and J by 3 bases, with 18 bases between them. The CDR3 totals 17 residues. The CDR3 loop is CASSLAVRGYRLYEQYF. DNA of the CDR3: TGTGCCAGCAGCTTAGCGGTACGAGGGTACCGACTCTACGAGCAGTACTTC.

This clone was seen more than once but under ten times. The gene calls are TRBV7-3 and TRBJ1-6; 7 positions match TRBD1. CDR1 is SGHTA, CDR2 FQGTGA, per germline. The CDR3 spans 16 residues. V dropped 2 bases and J dropped 7; count of bases not matched to a gene: 8. The CDR3 region has the DNA TGTGCCAGCAGCTTATCCCCGACAGGGCAGAATTCACCCCTCCACTTT. It encodes CASSLSPTGQNSPLHF.

V is TRBV29-1 and J is TRBJ2-5; a weak D match, TRBD1 (5 bases). The V gene's germline CDR1 is SQVTM and CDR2 ANQGSEA. The length of the CDR3 is 12 residues. Between the trimmed V and J ends, which lost 3 bases and 5 bases, there was a span of 10 bases. The CDR3 region is CSVDKQGETQYF. CDR3 nucleotide sequence: TGCAGCGTTGATAAGCAGGGTGAGACCCAGTACTTC.

This sequence joins TRBV5-1 and TRBJ2-2; no reliable D call. Germline-derived CDR1 and CDR2 are SGHRS and YFSETQ. The CDR3 sequence is 13 residues long. Trimming cost V 3 bases and J 5 bases, with 8 bases left between them. The CDR3 sequence is CASSSKLTGELFF. The CDR3 bases are TGCGCCAGCAGCTCTAAGTTGACCGGGGAGCTGTTTTTT.

The chain carries TRBV12-5 and TRBJ2-1; 13 positions agree with TRBD2. V shed 6 bases, J shed 4 bases, and the junction held 9 bases outside the gene matches. This CDR3 is 17 amino acids long. Germline assignment: CDR1 LGHNT and CDR2 FRNRAP. The CDR3 nucleotides read TGTGCTAGTGGATCAAGACTAGCGGGGGGTATATACAATGAGCAGTTCTTC. As protein: CASGSRLAGGIYNEQFF.

The J gene is TRBJ2-3, the V gene TRBV19; D not certain. The V gene lost 5 bases and the J gene lost 5 bases, with 11 bases spanning the gap. The CDR3 is 13 residues long. Germline CDR1 and CDR2: LNHDA and SQIVND (reference sequence). The CDR3 sequence: CASSVSHRDTQYF. In DNA, the CDR3 is TGTGCCAGTAGTGTGAGTCACAGAGATACGCAGTATTTT.

V is TRBV19 and J is TRBJ1-1; D is undetermined. The CDR3 length is 14 residues. Trimming stripped 3 bases from V and 4 bases from J, with 12 bases between. Germline V gene sequence: CDR1 LNHDA, CDR2 SQIVND (reference sequence). This CDR3 is CASSIGYTSTEAFF. CDR3 nucleotide sequence: TGTGCCAGTAGTATCGGGTATACTAGCACTGAAGCTTTCTTT.

This clone was detected once. The genes are TRBV10-2 and TRBJ2-7; 11 bases are shared with TRBD2. Germline V gene lookup returns CDR1 WSHSY and CDR2 SAAADI. CDR3 length equals 15 residues. V lost 5 bases to trimming and J lost 0 bases; unmatched junction nucleotides: 3. Written as DNA, the CDR3 is TGCGCCAGCAGTCCACTAGCGGGAGCCTCCTACGAGCAGTACTTC. Its translation: CASSPLAGASYEQYF.

This rearrangement joins TRBV5-8 to TRBJ1-4, with 8 bases identical to TRBD1. CDR3 size: 15 residues. V gave up 3 bases and J gave up 7 bases; unmatched junction bases: 8. Per the germline V gene, CDR1 is SGHTS and CDR2 is YDEGEE. Here the CDR3 reads CASSSGDRGSEKLFF. DNA of the CDR3: TGTGCCAGCAGCTCAGGTGACAGGGGAAGTGAAAAACTGTTTTTT.

The rearrangement joins TRBV11-2 to TRBJ1-1, with 10 bases that match TRBD1. This CDR3 has 16 amino acids. With V trimmed by 4 bases and J by 3 bases, 8 bases remained unmatched. CDR1 and CDR2 (germline): SGHAT, FQNNGV. The CDR3 coding sequence is TGTGCCAGCAGCTCACTCCTGGGACAGGGGTACACTGAAGCTTTCTTT. Its protein is CASSSLLGQGYTEAFF. Looking up the rest from reference TRBV11-2 and TRBJ1-1 gives the full variable domain: EAGVAQSPRYKIIEKRQSVAFWCNPISGHATLYWYQQILGQGPKLLIQFQNNGVVDDSQLPKDRFSAERLKGVDSTLKIQPAKLEDSAVYLCASSSLLGQGYTEAFFGQGTRLTVV.

A word on this clone: Other DNA sequences in this specimen translate into the identical CDR3. Here the CDR3 DNA reads TGTGCCTGGGGCCAGACATCAAAACTGTTTTTT. This translates into CAWGQTSKLFF. This chain links TRBV30 with TRBJ1-4; D unclear. Germline values: CDR1 GTSNPN, CDR2 SVGIG (reference sequence). The CDR3 runs to 11 residues. V was shortened by 5 bases and J by 10 bases, with 11 bases between the two germline ends.

The chain recombines TRBV7-2 with TRBJ2-1; no clear D. In germline, CDR1 is SGHTA, CDR2 FQGNSA. This CDR3 contains 15 residues. V was shortened by 7 bases and J by 0 bases, with 13 bases between the two germline ends. The CDR3 DNA reads as TGTGCCAGCATCTTCTTTACCAGCTCCTACAATGAGCAGTTCTTC. It specifies CASIFFTSSYNEQFF.

The chain links TRBV28 to TRBJ2-7, with 9 bases fitting TRBD2. Trimming cost V 3 bases and J 0 bases; bases outside gene matches: 12. This CDR3 has 18 amino acids. CDR1 MDHEN and CDR2 SYDVKM come from the germline V gene. The CDR3, as DNA: TGTGCCAGCAGTTTTGTTTTGCGGGAGGGCTCGAGCTCCTACGAGCAGTACTTC. Translation gives CASSFVLREGSSSYEQYF.

In its sample, this clone was seen once. The genes are TRBV28 and TRBJ1-2; D is ambiguous. Germline V gene sequence: CDR1 MDHEN, CDR2 SYDVKM. V dropped 5 bases and J dropped 5 bases, with 18 bases sitting between them. This CDR3 has 15 amino acids. The CDR3 reads CASSAVATIPYGYTF. The DNA for the CDR3 is TGTGCCAGCAGTGCGGTGGCGACGATTCCATATGGCTACACCTTC.

The chain uses TRBV30 and TRBJ2-7, with D uncertain. The CDR3 totals 13 residues. Germline V gene lookup returns CDR1 GTSNPN and CDR2 SVGIG (reference sequence). Trimming took off 7 bases at V and 6 bases at J, with 19 bases between the two ends. Here the CDR3 reads CASLQRGTGEQYF. The CDR3, as DNA: TGTGCCTCCCTACAACGCGGTACCGGCGAGCAGTACTTC.

The genes are TRBV19 and TRBJ2-4; 14 positions agree with TRBD2. The CDR3 spans 17 residues. Germline CDR1 is LNHDA and CDR2 is SQIVND (reference sequence). V shed 8 bases, J shed 12 bases, and the junction held 18 bases outside the gene matches. DNA for the CDR3: TGTGCCAGTGGGACTAGCGGGAGTATCCGGGGGAATGGGGGTCAGTACTTC. This encodes CASGTSGSIRGNGGQYF.

This clone was recorded once. In nucleotides, the CDR3 is TGTGCCATCAGTGAGTCGATGGGGCGACCACTGGCAGAGACCCAGTACTTC. It is translated as CAISESMGRPLAETQYF. The chain recombines TRBV10-3 with TRBJ2-5; D may be TRBD1 (5 bases). Germline V gives CDR1 ENHRY, CDR2 SYGVKD. The CDR3 is 17 amino acids. V was pared by 0 bases and J by 4 bases, with 18 bases between.